Below are 28 T cell receptor beta chains sequenced from a single sample in a study of blood T cells in healthy people across ages. A second roughly 7 to 12 cycle PCR used barcoded and J-beta primers. TCRdb reprocessed the 5' RACE reads via MiXCR and lists one record per CDR3 protein. The sample contains around 1,000,000 distinct CDR3 sequences, 20% to 25% of which appear only once. The sample also formed part of further work on T cells of mothers and their children.

The sample was blood. The receptor source for this set is a girl under 10 years old in good health.

This chain joins TRBV20-1 and TRBJ2-2, with no clear D. The V and J ends lost 3 bases and 1 base respectively, with 6 bases between them. CDR1 is DFQATT, CDR2 SNEGSKA, per germline (reference sequence). The CDR3 extends over 13 amino acids. The CDR3 bases are TGCAGTGCTAGTTTTGAGAACACCGGGGAGCTGTTTTTT. Translating gives CSASFENTGELFF.

V gene TRBV20-1 combines with J gene TRBJ2-1; TRBD2 agrees at 16 bases. The CDR3 loop spans 15 amino acids. The trim removed 6 bases at V and 7 bases at J, leaving 6 bases unmatched. The germline gives CDR1 DFQATT, CDR2 SNEGSKA (reference sequence). CDR3 nucleotide sequence: TGCAGTGCCGAGGGGACTAGCGGGGGGGTGAATGAGCAGTTCTTC. Translation: CSAEGTSGGVNEQFF.

The genes are TRBV25-1 and TRBJ1-1; tentatively, D is TRBD1 (5 bases). CDR1 is MGHDK, CDR2 SYGVNS, per germline. V lost 0 bases and J lost 4, with 9 bases in between. The CDR3 consists of 14 residues. The CDR3 DNA follows: TGTGCCAGCAGTGAATATGGGGGGAGCACTGAAGCTTTCTTT. Translated: CASSEYGGSTEAFF.

The gene calls are TRBV11-1 and TRBJ1-1; TRBD1 aligns across 7 bases. J gave up 3 bases and V 7 bases, and 11 bases lay outside the gene matches. CDR3 size: 15 residues. CDR1 is SGHAT, CDR2 FQDESV, per germline (reference sequence). For the CDR3, the DNA is TGTGCCAGCACCCCACTTAGACAGGGCTACACTGAAGCTTTCTTT. It translates to CASTPLRQGYTEAFF.

Only a few counts were recorded for this clonotype. The V call is TRBV20-1, the J call TRBJ2-7; the D gene could be TRBD1 or TRBD2 (5 bases each). This CDR3 is built from 15 residues. From germline, CDR1 is DFQATT and CDR2 SNEGSKA (reference sequence). V was trimmed by 6 bases and J by 0 bases, leaving 18 bases between them. The CDR3 bases are TGCAGTGCCAGGAGTTTGGGACCGACCTCCTACGAGCAGTACTTC. Protein product: CSARSLGPTSYEQYF.

The sample holds a few counts of this clonotype. The chain couples TRBV7-6 to TRBJ2-1; TRBD1 matches at 8 bases. The CDR3 totals 15 residues. Unmatched junction bases numbered 1, after V lost 1 base and J lost 2 bases. Per the germline V gene, CDR1 is SGHVS and CDR2 is FNYEAQ. The CDR3 here is CASSLEQGAYNEQFF. The CDR3 coding sequence is TGTGCCAGCAGCTTAGAACAGGGGGCCTACAATGAGCAGTTCTTC. Drawing the rest from reference TRBV7-6 and TRBJ2-1, the complete variable domain is GAGVSQSPRYKVTKRGQDVALRCDPISGHVSLYWYRQALGQGPEFLTYFNYEAQQDKSGLPNDRFSAERPEGSISTLTIQRTEQRDSAMYRCASSLEQGAYNEQFFGPGTRLTVL.

The table lists this clonotype with a few counts. The V call is TRBV11-2, the J call TRBJ2-1; possible D gene TRBD2, 5 bases. The J call is in doubt because the DNA end fits TRBJ2-5 better. CDR1 and CDR2 (germline): SGHAT, FQNNGV. The length of the CDR3 is 14 residues. The CDR3 DNA reads as TGTGCCAGCAGCTTTGATTCCGGGAAAGAGACCCAGTACTTC. It specifies CASSFDSGKETQYF.

This chain uses TRBV6-1 with TRBJ2-5; D possibly corresponds to TRBD1 (6 bases). Trimming removed 7 bases from V and 3 bases from J, with 18 bases in between. Per the germline V gene, CDR1 is MNHNS and CDR2 is SASEGT. This CDR3 region has 15 residues. CDR3 amino acids: CASNSPGEVKETQYF. DNA for the CDR3: TGTGCCAGCAACTCCCCAGGGGAAGTCAAAGAGACCCAGTACTTC.

The rearrangement links TRBV5-6 to TRBJ2-7, with no clear D. CDR3 length: 14 residues. From germline, CDR1 is SGHDT and CDR2 YYEEEE. Deletions cut 4 bases from V and 7 bases from J, with 18 bases between. The CDR3 nucleotides are TGTGCCAGCAGCCTGGGAATGGGCTTCCCGGAGCAGTACTTC. Translation gives CASSLGMGFPEQYF.

This clonotype came up a few times. This chain joins TRBV28 and TRBJ2-7; TRBD2 matches 13 bases. Germline V gene lookup returns CDR1 MDHEN and CDR2 SYDVKM. This CDR3 has 14 amino acids. V gave up 9 bases and J gave up 2 bases; unmatched junction bases: 4. The CDR3 reads CASKGLAGAYEQYF. The CDR3 DNA sequence: TGTGCCAGTAAAGGACTAGCGGGAGCCTACGAGCAGTACTTC.

The chain couples TRBV7-9 to TRBJ1-4; possible D gene TRBD1, 5 bases. The CDR3 totals 17 residues. Germline CDR1 and CDR2: SEHNR and FQNEAQ (reference sequence). V gave up 1 base and J gave up 0 bases, with 12 bases separating them. As DNA, the CDR3 is TGTGCCAGCAGCTTAGGGACATCCTTCGCAACTAATGAAAAACTGTTTTTT. It codes for CASSLGTSFATNEKLFF.

This clonotype appeared many times. The junction departs from the called germline gene at one end, perhaps through a read error. The J gene is TRBJ1-1, the V gene TRBV7-7, with D unclear. Germline loops: CDR1 SSHAT, CDR2 FNYEAQ (reference sequence). The length of the CDR3 is 15 residues. In DNA form, the CDR3 reads TGTGCTAGCAGCCTTTGGACGGGAGAGAACACTGAAGCTTTCTTT. Its translation: CASSLWTGENTEAFF.

V and J are TRBV20-1 and TRBJ2-1; no firm D call. Matching the DNA end better, TRBJ2-7 makes the J call doubtful. The length of the CDR3 is 14 residues. CDR1 and CDR2 from the germline V gene are DFQATT and SNEGSKA (reference sequence). The CDR3 region is CSARDRLPPYEQYF. The CDR3 DNA reads as TGCAGTGCTAGAGATAGACTGCCGCCCTACGAGCAGTACTTC.

This clonotype was detected ten times or more. This chain connects TRBV2 to TRBJ2-5, with TRBD2 identical over 7 bases. The CDR3 totals 15 residues. CDR1 and CDR2 (germline): SNHLY, FYNNEI. The V segment lost 7 bases and the J segment 6 bases; nucleotides outside the gene matches: 14. Written as DNA, the CDR3 is TGTGCCAGCATCATCTCCGCGGGAGTATTTAAGACCCAGTACTTC. Its protein product is CASIISAGVFKTQYF.

The chain is built from TRBV6-6 and TRBJ1-4; D gene ambiguous. CDR1 is MNHNY, CDR2 SVGAGI, per germline (reference sequence). This CDR3 region has 15 residues. V gave up 0 bases and J gave up 6 bases, with 11 bases separating them. Here the CDR3 DNA reads TGTGCCAGCAGTTACTCTGGACCCGCTGATGAAAAACTGTTTTTT. The encoded protein is CASSYSGPADEKLFF.

This rearrangement joins TRBV7-9 to TRBJ2-4; 7 nucleotides match TRBD2. V was pared by 1 base and J by 10 bases, with 4 bases of the junction left unmatched. Germline-derived CDR1 and CDR2 are SEHNR and FQNEAQ (reference sequence). This CDR3 contains 13 residues. DNA of the CDR3: TGTGCCAGCAGCTTAGACGGGAGGACGATTCAGTACTTC. This codes for CASSLDGRTIQYF.

The CDR3 sequence is CASTPTGEETQYF. The CDR3 bases are TGTGCCAGCACCCCGACAGGGGAAGAGACCCAGTACTTC. This chain links TRBV7-9 with TRBJ2-5, with TRBD1 matching 8 bases. Germline trimming cut 7 bases from V and 3 bases from J; bases unmatched to any gene: 4. The CDR3 has 13 amino acids. CDR1 and CDR2 (germline): SEHNR, FQNEAQ (reference sequence).

The chain has TRBV4-1 and TRBJ1-1; 7 positions agree with TRBD1. In germline, CDR1 is MGHRA, CDR2 YSYEKL. CDR3 length: 11 residues. After removal of 4 bases from V and 12 bases from J, the junction contained 5 bases not matched to a gene. The DNA of the CDR3 is TGCGCCAGCAGCCTCGGACAGGCCCCTTTCTTT. Amino acid sequence: CASSLGQAPFF.

The chain combines TRBV7-9 with TRBJ1-2; D ambiguous. V was trimmed by 11 bases and J by 8 bases, leaving 18 bases between them. This CDR3 contains 12 residues. Germline V gives CDR1 SEHNR, CDR2 FQNEAQ (reference sequence). The CDR3 loop reads CAGRGALGGYTF. The DNA of the CDR3 is TGTGCCGGACGCGGAGCCTTGGGCGGCTACACCTTC.

This chain uses TRBV27 with TRBJ2-7, with D perhaps matching TRBD1 or TRBD2 (6 bases each). The CDR3 spans 14 residues. V shed 2 bases and J shed 4 bases, with 12 bases lying between them. Germline lookup yields CDR1 MNHEY and CDR2 SMNVEV (reference sequence). The CDR3 DNA sequence: TGTGCCAGCAGTTTAAGGGGGGCGAATTACGAGCAGTACTTC. It translates to CASSLRGANYEQYF.

The table lists this clonotype with a few counts. The chain links TRBV27 to TRBJ2-7; 7 nucleotides line up with TRBD2. Per the germline V gene, CDR1 is MNHEY and CDR2 is SMNVEV (reference sequence). J was trimmed by 2 bases and V by 4 bases; bases with no gene match: 11. The CDR3 totals 16 residues. This chain's CDR3 is CASSSRWGEGTYEQYF. In nucleotides, the CDR3 is TGTGCCAGCAGTTCCCGGTGGGGGGAGGGGACCTACGAGCAGTACTTC.

The genes are TRBV5-1 and TRBJ2-3, with TRBD1 as a possible D gene (5 bases). This CDR3 is built from 18 residues. The V and J ends lost 4 bases and 0 bases respectively, with 21 bases between them. CDR1 is SGHRS, CDR2 YFSETQ, per germline. CDR3 nucleotide sequence: TGCGCCAGCAGCCATGACAGAATCCCGATTTCTAGCACAGATACGCAGTATTTT. Amino acids: CASSHDRIPISSTDTQYF.

The genes are TRBV2 and TRBJ1-5; weak D call: TRBD1 (6 bases). Trimming shortened V by 1 base and J by 6 bases, and 10 bases separated the two germline ends. Germline V CDR1 and CDR2: SNHLY, FYNNEI. This CDR3 is built from 14 residues. CDR3 in DNA: TGTGCCAGCAGTGAAGACAGGGTAGGTCAGCCCCAGCATTTT. Its translation: CASSEDRVGQPQHF.

As concerns this clonotype: The junction departs from the called germline gene at one end, perhaps through a read error. V is TRBV7-9 and J is TRBJ1-2; 8 nucleotides align to TRBD1. Germline V gene sequence: CDR1 SEHNR, CDR2 FQNEAQ (reference sequence). The CDR3 has 15 residues. CDR3 in amino acids: CAGSPTVDRVYGYTF. In DNA, the CDR3 is TGTGCCGGCAGCCCAACGGTGGACAGGGTCTATGGCTACACCTTC.

This clonotype has more than one count but fewer than ten. This chain links TRBV7-9 with TRBJ2-4, with D possibly being TRBD1 (6 bases). Deletions cut 1 base from V and 7 bases from J, with 14 bases between. Germline loops: CDR1 SEHNR, CDR2 FQNEAQ (reference sequence). CDR3 size: 15 residues. The CDR3: CASSLDGGKKNIQYF. The CDR3 region has the DNA TGTGCCAGCAGCTTAGATGGGGGCAAAAAGAACATTCAGTACTTC.

The V call is TRBV29-1, the J call TRBJ2-3, with D hard to call. Trimming cost V 4 bases and J 4 bases, with 12 bases left between them. The germline V gene encodes CDR1 SQVTM and CDR2 ANQGSEA. This CDR3 has 13 residues. This CDR3 reads CSVVKGSPDTQYF. DNA of the CDR3: TGCAGCGTTGTAAAGGGAAGCCCAGATACGCAGTATTTT.

CDR3 protein: CASSHEGAWGKSNEKLFF. DNA for the CDR3: TGTGCCAGCAGCCACGAGGGGGCATGGGGAAAGTCTAATGAAAAACTGTTTTTT. The chain combines TRBV7-9 with TRBJ1-4; 7 bases line up with TRBD1. The CDR3 runs to 18 residues. CDR1 and CDR2 from the germline V gene are SEHNR and FQNEAQ (reference sequence). V shed 5 bases and J 3 bases; nucleotides not matched to a gene: 15.

J is TRBJ2-2 and V is TRBV7-3; tentatively, D is TRBD2 (5 bases). V lost 0 bases and J lost 5, with 7 bases in between. The germline CDR1 and CDR2 sequences are SGHTA and FQGTGA. The CDR3 runs 14 residues. The CDR3 region has the DNA TGTGCCAGCAGCTTAACCGGGAAGACCGGGGAGCTGTTTTTT. This encodes CASSLTGKTGELFF. Looking up the rest from reference TRBV7-3 and TRBJ2-2 gives the full variable domain: GAGVSQTPSNKVTEKGKYVELRCDPISGHTALYWYRQSLGQGPEFLIYFQGTGAADDSGLPNDRFFAVRPEGSVSTLKIQRTERGDSAVYLCASSLTGKTGELFFGEGSRLTVL.